The entry below describes one T cell receptor beta chain. The antigen remains unidentified. V lost 4 bases and J lost 2; bases outside the gene matches: 3. The CDR3 length is 14 residues. Germline-derived CDR1 and CDR2 are SGHTS and YDEGEE. It was with 60 Vbeta and 13 Jbeta primers that the PCR ran. TCRdb's table, derived via immunoSEQ multiplex PCR, lists solely in-frame clones and lacks some. The table shows roughly 110,000 clones, with more than 70% occurring only once. The data derive from a study of cytomegalovirus exposure and HLA in healthy donors. Study-wide findings and caveats: Per a later analysis, HLA-associated TCR beta chains showed more clonal expansion than other, equally common TCR beta chains. According to the study, some 160 TCR beta chains were cytomegalovirus-associated.

The sample consisted of PBMCs. V is TRBV5-8 and J is TRBJ1-2; 9 positions agree with TRBD1. The source of this sequence is a man in his forties in good health and CMV-seronegative. This CDR3 reads CASSLGQGNYGYTF. The CDR3, as DNA: TGTGCCAGCAGCCTTGGACAGGGGAACTATGGCTACACCTTC.